This T cell receptor (beta chain) was retrieved from a study of OX40 agonist ivuxolimab in advanced cancers. This table comes from immunoSEQ multiplex PCR, and its TCRdb copy is limited to in-frame clones, with some not included. In the table there are around 26,000 clones, more than 80% of which are singletons. V gave up 1 base and J gave up 2 bases; unmatched junction bases: 5. This CDR3 has 15 amino acids. The germline gives CDR1 MGHRA, CDR2 YSYEKL. This specimen was CD4+ or CD8+ T cells sorted from blood, taken in a trial of the OX40 agonist ivuxolimab. The receptor was isolated from an adult with an advanced solid tumor such as melanoma, head and neck, liver or kidney cancer. The chain is built from TRBV4-1 and TRBJ2-7, with 7 bases lining up with TRBD2. Here the CDR3 reads CASSQGGTNAYEQYF. The CDR3 region has the DNA TGCGCCAGCAGCCAAGGCGGGACTAATGCCTACGAGCAGTACTTC.